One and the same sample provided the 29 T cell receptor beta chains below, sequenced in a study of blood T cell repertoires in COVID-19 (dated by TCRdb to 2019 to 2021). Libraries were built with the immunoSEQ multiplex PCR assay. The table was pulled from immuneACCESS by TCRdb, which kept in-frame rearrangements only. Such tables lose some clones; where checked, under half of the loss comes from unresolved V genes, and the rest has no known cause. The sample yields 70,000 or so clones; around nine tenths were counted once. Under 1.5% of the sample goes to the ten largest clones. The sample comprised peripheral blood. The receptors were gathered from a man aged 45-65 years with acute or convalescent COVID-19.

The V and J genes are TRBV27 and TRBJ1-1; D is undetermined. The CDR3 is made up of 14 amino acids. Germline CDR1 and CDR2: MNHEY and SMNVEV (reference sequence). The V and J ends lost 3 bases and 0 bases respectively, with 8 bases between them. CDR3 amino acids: CASSFGNMNTEAFF. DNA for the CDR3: TGTGCCAGCAGTTTCGGGAACATGAACACTGAAGCTTTCTTT.

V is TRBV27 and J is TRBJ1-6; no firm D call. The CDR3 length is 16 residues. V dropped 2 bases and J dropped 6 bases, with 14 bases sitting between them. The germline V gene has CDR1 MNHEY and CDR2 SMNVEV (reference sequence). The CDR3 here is CASSLVWADTNSPLHF. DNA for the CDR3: TGTGCCAGCAGTTTAGTGTGGGCAGATACTAATTCACCCCTCCACTTT.

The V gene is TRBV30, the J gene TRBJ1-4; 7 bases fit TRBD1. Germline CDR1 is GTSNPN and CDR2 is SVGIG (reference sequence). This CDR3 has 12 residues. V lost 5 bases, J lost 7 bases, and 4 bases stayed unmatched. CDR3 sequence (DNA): TGTGCCTGGGACAGGGAGGGTGAAAAACTGTTTTTT. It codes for CAWDREGEKLFF.

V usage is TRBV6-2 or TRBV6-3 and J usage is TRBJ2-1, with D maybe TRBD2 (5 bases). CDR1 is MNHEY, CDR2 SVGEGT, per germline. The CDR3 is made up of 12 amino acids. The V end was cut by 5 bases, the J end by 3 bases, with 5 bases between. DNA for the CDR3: TGTGCCAGCAGTCGGGGCTACAATGAGCAGTTCTTC. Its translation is CASSRGYNEQFF.

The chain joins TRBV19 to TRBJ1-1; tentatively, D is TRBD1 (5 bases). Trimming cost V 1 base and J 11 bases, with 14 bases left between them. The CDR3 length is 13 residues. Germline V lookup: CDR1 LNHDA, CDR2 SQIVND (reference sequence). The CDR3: CASSIGGANVAFF. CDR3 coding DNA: TGTGCCAGTAGTATAGGCGGGGCGAACGTGGCTTTCTTT.

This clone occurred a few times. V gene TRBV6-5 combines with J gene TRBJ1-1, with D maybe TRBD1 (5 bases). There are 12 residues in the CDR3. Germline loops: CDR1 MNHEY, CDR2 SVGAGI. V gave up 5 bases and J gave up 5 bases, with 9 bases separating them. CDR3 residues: CASSRGGTEAFF. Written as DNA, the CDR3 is TGTGCCAGCAGTCGGGGGGGGACTGAAGCTTTCTTT.

Written as DNA, the CDR3 is TGTGCTTCAAGGGGGCTTCCGGCTAATGAAAAACTGTTTTTT. Protein product: CASRGLPANEKLFF. The chain links TRBV19 to TRBJ1-4, with 7 nucleotides matching TRBD1. In germline, CDR1 is LNHDA, CDR2 SQIVND (reference sequence). This CDR3 has 14 amino acids.

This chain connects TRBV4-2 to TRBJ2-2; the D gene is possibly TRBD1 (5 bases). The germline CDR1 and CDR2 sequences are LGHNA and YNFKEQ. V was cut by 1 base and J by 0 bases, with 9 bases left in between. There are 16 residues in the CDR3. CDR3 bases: TGTGCCAGCAGCCAAGCCTCAGGGCCGAACACCGGGGAGCTGTTTTTT. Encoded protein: CASSQASGPNTGELFF.

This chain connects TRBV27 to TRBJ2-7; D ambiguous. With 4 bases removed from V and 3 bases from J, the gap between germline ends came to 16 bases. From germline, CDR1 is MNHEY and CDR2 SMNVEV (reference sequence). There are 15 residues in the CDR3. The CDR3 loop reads CASSSPGSSDYEQYF. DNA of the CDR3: TGTGCCAGCAGTTCTCCCGGGTCTTCCGACTACGAGCAGTACTTC.

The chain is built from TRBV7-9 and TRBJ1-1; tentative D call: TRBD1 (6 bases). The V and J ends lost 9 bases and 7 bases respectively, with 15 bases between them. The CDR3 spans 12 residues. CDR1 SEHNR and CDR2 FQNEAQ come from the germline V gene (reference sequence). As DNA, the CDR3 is TGTGCCAGTTCGGGGGGCGTCGGTGAAGCTTTCTTT. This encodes CASSGGVGEAFF.

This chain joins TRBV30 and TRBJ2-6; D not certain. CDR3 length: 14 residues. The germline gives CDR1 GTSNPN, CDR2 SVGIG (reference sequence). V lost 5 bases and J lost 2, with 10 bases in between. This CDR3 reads CAWGPAAGANVLTF. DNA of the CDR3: TGTGCCTGGGGTCCGGCGGCTGGGGCCAACGTCCTGACTTTC.

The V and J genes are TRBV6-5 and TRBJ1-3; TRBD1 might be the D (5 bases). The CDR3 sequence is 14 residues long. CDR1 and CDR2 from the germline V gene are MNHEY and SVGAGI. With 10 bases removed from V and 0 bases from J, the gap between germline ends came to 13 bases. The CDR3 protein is CATRTGDSGNTIYF. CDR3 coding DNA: TGTGCCACACGGACGGGGGACTCTGGAAACACCATATATTTT.

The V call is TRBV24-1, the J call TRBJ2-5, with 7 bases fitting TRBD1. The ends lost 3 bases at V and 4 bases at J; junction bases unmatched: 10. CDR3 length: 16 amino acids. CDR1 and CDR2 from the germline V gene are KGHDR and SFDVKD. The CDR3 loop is CATSDTGTAKSETQYF. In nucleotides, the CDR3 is TGTGCCACCAGTGATACTGGGACAGCCAAGTCAGAGACCCAGTACTTC.

CDR3 sequence reads: CASRPGQGNSNQPQHF. DNA of the CDR3: TGTGCCAGCAGACCCGGACAGGGGAATAGCAATCAGCCCCAGCATTTT. This chain uses TRBV28 with TRBJ1-5; TRBD1 matches at 9 bases. Unmatched junction bases numbered 6, after V lost 6 bases and J lost 0 bases. This CDR3 region has 16 residues. Germline CDR1 MDHEN, CDR2 SYDVKM.

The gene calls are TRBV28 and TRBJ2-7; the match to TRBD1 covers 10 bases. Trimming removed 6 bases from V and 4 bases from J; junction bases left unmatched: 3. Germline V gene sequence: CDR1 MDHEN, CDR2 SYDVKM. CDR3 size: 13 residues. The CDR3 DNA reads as TGTGCCAGCAGCCCGGGACAGGGGTACGAGCAGTACGTC. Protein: CASSPGQGYEQYV.

The CDR3 sequence is CASRRPGTHNEQFF. CDR3 nucleotide sequence: TGCGCCAGCAGACGTCCCGGGACACACAATGAGCAGTTCTTC. The chain uses TRBV5-1 and TRBJ2-1; D is possibly TRBD1 (6 bases). V lost 5 bases to trimming and J lost 5 bases, with 14 bases between them. Germline values: CDR1 SGHRS, CDR2 YFSETQ. This CDR3 comprises 14 residues.

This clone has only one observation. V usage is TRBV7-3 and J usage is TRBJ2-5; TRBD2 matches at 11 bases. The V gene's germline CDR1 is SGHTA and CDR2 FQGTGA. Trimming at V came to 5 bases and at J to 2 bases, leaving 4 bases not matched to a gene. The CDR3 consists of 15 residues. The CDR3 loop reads CASSPGLAEQETQYF. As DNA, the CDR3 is TGTGCCAGCAGCCCGGGACTAGCGGAACAAGAGACCCAGTACTTC.

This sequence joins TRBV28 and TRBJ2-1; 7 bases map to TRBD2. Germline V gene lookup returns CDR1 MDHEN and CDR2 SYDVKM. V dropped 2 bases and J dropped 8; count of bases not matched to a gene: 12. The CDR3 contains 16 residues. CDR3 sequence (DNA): TGTGCCAGCAGTTTAGGAGGGAGGGCCTACTTCTATGAGCAGTTCTTC. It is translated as CASSLGGRAYFYEQFF.

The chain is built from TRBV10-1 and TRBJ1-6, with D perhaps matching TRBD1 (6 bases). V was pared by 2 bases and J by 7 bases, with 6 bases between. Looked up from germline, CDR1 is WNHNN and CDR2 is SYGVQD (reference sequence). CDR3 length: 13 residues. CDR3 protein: CASSERGNSPLHF. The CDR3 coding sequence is TGCGCCAGCAGTGAGAGGGGGAATTCACCCCTCCACTTT.

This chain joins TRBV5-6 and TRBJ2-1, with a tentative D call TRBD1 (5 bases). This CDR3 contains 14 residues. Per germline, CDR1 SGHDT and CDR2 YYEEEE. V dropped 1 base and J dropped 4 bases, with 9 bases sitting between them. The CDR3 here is CASSLLDKYNEQFF. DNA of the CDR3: TGTGCCAGCAGCTTGTTGGACAAATACAATGAGCAGTTCTTC.

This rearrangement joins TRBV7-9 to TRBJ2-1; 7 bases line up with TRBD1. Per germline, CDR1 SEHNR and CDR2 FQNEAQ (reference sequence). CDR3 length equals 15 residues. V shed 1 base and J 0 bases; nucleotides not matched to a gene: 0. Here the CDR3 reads CASSLGDSSYNEQFF. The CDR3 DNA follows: TGTGCCAGCAGCTTAGGGGACAGCTCCTACAATGAGCAGTTCTTC. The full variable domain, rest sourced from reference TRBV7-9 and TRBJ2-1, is DTGVSQNPRHKITKRGQNVTFRCDPISEHNRLYWYRQTLGQGPEFLTYFQNEAQLEKSRLLSDRFSAERPKGSFSTLEIQRTEQGDSAMYLCASSLGDSSYNEQFFGPGTRLTVL.

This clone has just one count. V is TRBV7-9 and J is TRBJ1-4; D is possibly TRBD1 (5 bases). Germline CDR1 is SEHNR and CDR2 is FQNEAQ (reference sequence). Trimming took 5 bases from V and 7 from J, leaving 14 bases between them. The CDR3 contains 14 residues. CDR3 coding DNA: TGTGCCAGCAGCCCCGGGGGAGGGAGTGAAAAACTGTTTTTT. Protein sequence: CASSPGGGSEKLFF.

CDR3 DNA sequence: TGTGCCAGCAGCCGGACTAGCGGGAGTGTAAATAATCCCAATGAGCAGTTCTTC. Translation gives CASSRTSGSVNNPNEQFF. The chain recombines TRBV7-9 with TRBJ2-1, with 13 positions matching TRBD2. Germline assignment: CDR1 SEHNR and CDR2 FQNEAQ (reference sequence). This CDR3 has 18 amino acids. The junction had 13 bases not matched to a gene; V was cut back by 5 bases and J by 6 bases. Full variable domain (outside the CDR3, taken from reference TRBV7-9 and TRBJ2-1): DTGVSQNPRHKITKRGQNVTFRCDPISEHNRLYWYRQTLGQGPEFLTYFQNEAQLEKSRLLSDRFSAERPKGSFSTLEIQRTEQGDSAMYLCASSRTSGSVNNPNEQFFGPGTRLTVL.

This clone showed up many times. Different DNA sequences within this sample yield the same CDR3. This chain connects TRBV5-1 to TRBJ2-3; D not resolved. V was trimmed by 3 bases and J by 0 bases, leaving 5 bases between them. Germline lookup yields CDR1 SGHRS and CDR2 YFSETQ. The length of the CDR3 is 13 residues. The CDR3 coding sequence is TGCGCCAGCAGCTCGACTAGCACAGATACGCAGTATTTT. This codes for CASSSTSTDTQYF.

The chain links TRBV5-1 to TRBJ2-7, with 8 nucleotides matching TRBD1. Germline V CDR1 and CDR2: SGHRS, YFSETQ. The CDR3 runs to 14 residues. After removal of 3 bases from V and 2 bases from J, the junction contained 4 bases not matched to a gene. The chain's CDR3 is CASSSGQVPYEQYF. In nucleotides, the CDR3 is TGCGCCAGCAGCTCGGGACAGGTCCCCTACGAGCAGTACTTC.

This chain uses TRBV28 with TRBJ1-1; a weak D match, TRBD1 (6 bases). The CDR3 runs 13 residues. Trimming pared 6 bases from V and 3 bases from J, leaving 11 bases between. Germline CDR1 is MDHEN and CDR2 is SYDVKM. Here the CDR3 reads CASSGGLYTEAFF. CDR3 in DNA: TGTGCCAGCAGCGGGGGGCTGTACACTGAAGCTTTCTTT.

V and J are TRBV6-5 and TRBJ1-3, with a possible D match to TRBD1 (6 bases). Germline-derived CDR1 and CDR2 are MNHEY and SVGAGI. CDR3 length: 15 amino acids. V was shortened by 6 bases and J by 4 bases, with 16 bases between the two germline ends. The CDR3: CASRNPGTKGNTIYF. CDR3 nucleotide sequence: TGTGCCAGCAGAAATCCGGGGACAAAAGGAAACACCATATATTTT.

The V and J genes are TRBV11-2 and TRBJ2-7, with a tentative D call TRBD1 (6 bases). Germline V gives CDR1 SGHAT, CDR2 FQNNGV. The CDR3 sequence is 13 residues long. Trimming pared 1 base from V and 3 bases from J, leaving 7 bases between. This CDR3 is CASSLGDNYEQYF. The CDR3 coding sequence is TGTGCCAGCAGCTTAGGGGACAACTACGAGCAGTACTTC. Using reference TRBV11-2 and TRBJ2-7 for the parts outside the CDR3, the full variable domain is EAGVAQSPRYKIIEKRQSVAFWCNPISGHATLYWYQQILGQGPKLLIQFQNNGVVDDSQLPKDRFSAERLKGVDSTLKIQPAKLEDSAVYLCASSLGDNYEQYFGPGTRLTVT.

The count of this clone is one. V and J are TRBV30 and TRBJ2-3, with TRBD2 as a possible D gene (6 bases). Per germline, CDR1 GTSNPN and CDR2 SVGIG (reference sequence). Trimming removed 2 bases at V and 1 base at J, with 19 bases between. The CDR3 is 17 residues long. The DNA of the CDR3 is TGTGCCTGGAGTCCTACCCCCACCTGGGGGGGCACAGATACGCAGTATTTT. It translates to CAWSPTPTWGGTDTQYF.